This T cell receptor beta chain was obtained from a study of blood T cells in healthy people across ages. Study observations and caveats: TCR beta diversity tracked closely with naive T cell percentage. There were more naive CD4+ cells and higher diversity in long-lived donors than in aged donors.

The CDR3 totals 15 residues. Trimming cost V 1 base and J 6 bases, with 13 bases left between them. Per germline, CDR1 SGHTA and CDR2 FQGTGA. A second PCR of about 6 to 12 cycles used a sample-barcoded 5' primer and a J-beta primer mix. TCRdb redid the calling of the 5' RACE reads with MiXCR, one entry per CDR3 protein. Among roughly 860,000 distinct CDR3 sequences listed, under 80% were seen once. This clonotype was seen more than once but under ten times. Its target is not known. Per-sample yields of isolated PBMCs were at least 6 million. V is TRBV7-3 and J is TRBJ2-4; D is possibly TRBD2 (5 bases). Material for sequencing was blood. This clonotype was obtained from a man aged 25 to 45 in good health. The CDR3 region has the DNA TGTGCCAGCAGCTTAAGCCCCGGGGATCCAAACATTCAGTACTTC. This sequence encodes CASSLSPGDPNIQYF.